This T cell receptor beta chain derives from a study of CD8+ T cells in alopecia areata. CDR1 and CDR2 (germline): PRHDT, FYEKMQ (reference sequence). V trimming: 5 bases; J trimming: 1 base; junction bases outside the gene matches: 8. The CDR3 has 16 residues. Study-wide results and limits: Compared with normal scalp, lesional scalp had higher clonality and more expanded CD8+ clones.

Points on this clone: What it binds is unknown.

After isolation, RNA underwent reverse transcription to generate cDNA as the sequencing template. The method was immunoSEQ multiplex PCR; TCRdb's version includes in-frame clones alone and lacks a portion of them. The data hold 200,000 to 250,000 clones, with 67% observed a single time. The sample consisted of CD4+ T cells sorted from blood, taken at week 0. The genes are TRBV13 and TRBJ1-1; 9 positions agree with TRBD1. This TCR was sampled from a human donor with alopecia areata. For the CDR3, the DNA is TGTGCCAGCAGCCTAACTCTGGGACAGGGGAACACTGAAGCTTTCTTT. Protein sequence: CASSLTLGQGNTEAFF.